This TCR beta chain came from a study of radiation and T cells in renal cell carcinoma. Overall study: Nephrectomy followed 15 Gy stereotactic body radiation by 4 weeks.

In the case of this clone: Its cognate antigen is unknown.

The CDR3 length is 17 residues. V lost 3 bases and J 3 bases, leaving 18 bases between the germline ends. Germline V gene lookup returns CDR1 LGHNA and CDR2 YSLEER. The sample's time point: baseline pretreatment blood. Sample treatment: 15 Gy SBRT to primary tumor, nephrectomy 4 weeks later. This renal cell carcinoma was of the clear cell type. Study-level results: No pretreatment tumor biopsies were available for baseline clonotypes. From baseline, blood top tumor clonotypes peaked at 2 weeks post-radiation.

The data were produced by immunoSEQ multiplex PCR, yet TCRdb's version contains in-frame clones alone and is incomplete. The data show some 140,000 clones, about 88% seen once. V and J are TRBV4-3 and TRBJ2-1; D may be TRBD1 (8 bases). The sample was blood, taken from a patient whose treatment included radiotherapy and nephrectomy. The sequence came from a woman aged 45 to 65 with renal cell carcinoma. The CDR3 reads CASSQDRDYRYYNEQFF. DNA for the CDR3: TGCGCCAGCAGCCAGGACAGGGACTACCGATACTACAATGAGCAGTTCTTC.